The clone carrying this T cell receptor beta chain was observed a handful of times. PCR was performed a second time for about 7 to 12 cycles using a sample-barcoded 5' primer and a J-beta primer mix. TCRdb reanalysed the 5' RACE reads using MiXCR and keeps one entry per CDR3 protein. The table shows 500,000 to 600,000 distinct CDR3 sequences, with 27% occurring only once. This CDR3 contains 13 residues. Germline lookup yields CDR1 KGHSH and CDR2 LQKENI. This specimen comes from a study of blood T cells in healthy people across ages. Sequenced material: blood. The chain recombines TRBV18 with TRBJ2-5; weak D call: TRBD1 (5 bases). The DNA end is more similar to TRBJ2-1, so the J call may be wrong. This TCR was sampled from a woman between 65 and 79 years old in good health. The CDR3 spells CASSPPGWDEQFF. CDR3 in DNA: TGTGCCAGCTCACCGCCAGGGTGGGATGAGCAGTTCTTC.